This TCR beta chain came from a study of memory CD4+ T cells and cytomegalovirus serostatus. Single viable CD3+CD4+CD8-CD45RO+ cells were sorted as the memory CD4+ T cells. Assay: immunoSEQ multiplex PCR; the TCRdb copy retains only in-frame clones and omits some. Of under 80,000 clones in the sample, about 78% are singletons; the top ten hold just over 2.5%. Sequencing was performed on memory CD4+ T cells from blood. This sequence was found in an adult in good health and CMV-seropositive.

CDR3 sequence reads: CASSEKETQYF. CDR3 sequence (DNA): TGTGCCAGCAGTGAAAAAGAGACCCAGTACTTC. The rearrangement joins TRBV2 to TRBJ2-5; no definite D call. CDR1 is SNHLY and CDR2 is FYNNEI in the germline V gene. Trimming left V 2 bases short and J 3 bases short, with 1 base between. CDR3 length: 11 amino acids.